Each of the 10 T cell receptor beta chains below was sequenced from the same sample in a study of early T cells in non-severe SARS-CoV-2 infection. MiXCR was run by TCRdb on the 5' RACE reads, yielding one entry per CDR3 protein. Among 50,000 to 70,000 distinct CDR3 sequences listed, approximately 9% were seen once. Material: whole blood. Source of these receptors: an adult who was a healthcare worker with PCR-confirmed SARS-CoV-2 infection or an uninfected control (not recorded which).

V usage is TRBV7-7 and J usage is TRBJ2-1; D remains unclear. The germline gives CDR1 SSHAT, CDR2 FNYEAQ (reference sequence). Trimming removed 5 bases at V and 6 bases at J, with 11 bases between. This CDR3 has 13 residues. Here the CDR3 reads CASSLMWGNEQFF. The CDR3 coding sequence is TGTGCCAGCAGCCTCATGTGGGGCAATGAGCAGTTCTTC.

The chain combines TRBV20-1 with TRBJ2-1; 8 nucleotides align to TRBD2. J was trimmed by 7 bases and V by 6 bases; bases with no gene match: 11. The length of the CDR3 is 14 residues. From germline, CDR1 is DFQATT and CDR2 SNEGSKA (reference sequence). The CDR3 DNA is TGCAGTGCCCCTCGGGCCGCTAGCGGGAATGAGCAGTTCTTC. This sequence encodes CSAPRAASGNEQFF.

The chain is built from TRBV5-5 and TRBJ2-1, with 10 bases lining up with TRBD2. V dropped 3 bases and J dropped 8; count of bases not matched to a gene: 11. Germline CDR1 reads SGHKS; CDR2 reads YYEKEE (reference sequence). The CDR3 consists of 16 residues. The CDR3: CASSSLSSGRGDEQFF. CDR3 in DNA: TGTGCCAGCAGCTCCCTATCTAGCGGGAGAGGGGATGAGCAGTTCTTC.

The rearrangement links TRBV29-1 to TRBJ2-2; 12 nucleotides match TRBD2. Trimming at V came to 6 bases and at J to 6 bases, leaving 11 bases not matched to a gene. CDR1 is SQVTM, CDR2 ANQGSEA, per germline. The CDR3 has 16 amino acids. CDR3 bases: TGCAGCGTCCGCCTAGCGGGAGGGCCCGGGGCCGGGGAGCTGTTTTTT. It yields the protein CSVRLAGGPGAGELFF.

The chain has TRBV7-9 and TRBJ2-7, with D possibly TRBD2 on 6 matching bases. V was pared by 1 base and J by 0 bases, with 7 bases between. Germline lookup yields CDR1 SEHNR and CDR2 FQNEAQ (reference sequence). CDR3 size: 14 residues. CDR3 loop: CASSLGGNSYEQYF. For the CDR3, the DNA is TGTGCCAGCAGCTTAGGCGGGAACTCCTACGAGCAGTACTTC.

This clonotype came up many times. V is TRBV29-1 and J is TRBJ2-2; a weak D match, TRBD1 (5 bases). Germline V lookup: CDR1 SQVTM, CDR2 ANQGSEA. CDR3 length: 14 amino acids. V was trimmed by 6 bases and J by 2 bases, leaving 13 bases between them. CDR3 nucleotide sequence: TGCAGCGTCGTTGACAGCCTCAACACCGGGGAGCTGTTTTTT. It codes for CSVVDSLNTGELFF.

This clonotype was counted ten times or more. The gene calls are TRBV12-5 and TRBJ2-1, with a tentative D call TRBD1 (5 bases). The CDR3 runs 12 residues. Looked up from germline, CDR1 is LGHNT and CDR2 is FRNRAP. The V end lost 3 bases, the J end lost 6 bases, and 6 bases lay between the germline ends. The CDR3 nucleotides read TGTGCTAGTGGTTTCGACAGCAATGAGCAGTTCTTC. It specifies CASGFDSNEQFF.

This clonotype was observed many times. This chain links TRBV5-1 with TRBJ2-7, with a possible D match to TRBD1 (8 bases). Between the trimmed V and J ends, which lost 4 bases and 6 bases, there was a span of 29 bases. The CDR3 is made up of 18 amino acids. CDR1 is SGHRS, CDR2 YFSETQ, per germline. The CDR3 loop reads CASSPGTGLLSGGSEQYF. The DNA of the CDR3 is TGCGCCAGCAGCCCCGGGACAGGACTTCTCTCGGGAGGCTCCGAGCAGTACTTC.

The rearrangement joins TRBV5-6 to TRBJ1-1; TRBD1 aligns across 10 bases. Unmatched junction bases numbered 3, after V lost 3 bases and J lost 7 bases. From germline, CDR1 is SGHDT and CDR2 YYEEEE. CDR3 size: 13 residues. The CDR3 loop reads CASSSTGGVEAFF. CDR3 DNA: TGTGCCAGCAGCTCGACAGGGGGCGTTGAAGCTTTCTTT.

This clonotype was detected ten times or more. The chain employs TRBV28 and TRBJ1-5; D remains unclear. The CDR3 loop spans 12 amino acids. The V gene's germline CDR1 is MDHEN and CDR2 SYDVKM. Trimming left V 6 bases short and J 3 bases short, with 6 bases between. The CDR3 DNA is TGTGCCAGCAGCGACATCAATCAGCCCCAGCATTTT. Amino acid sequence: CASSDINQPQHF.